The 14 T cell receptor beta chains listed next were all sequenced from one sample in a study of T cells after yellow fever vaccination. From the 5' RACE reads, TCRdb called clonotypes with MiXCR, one entry per CDR3 protein. The sample includes roughly 260,000 distinct CDR3 sequences, over 10% seen only once; the top ten take 0.4% to 0.55%. Material: CD4+ T cells sorted from PBMCs, obtained 45 days after the yellow fever booster vaccination. These receptors were taken from a young man who received the YFV17D yellow fever vaccine.

This clonotype was seen ten or more times. The chain employs TRBV7-2 and TRBJ2-1; D is unresolved. V lost 1 base and J 10 bases, leaving 11 bases between the germline ends. Per germline, CDR1 SGHTA and CDR2 FQGNSA. The CDR3 is 13 residues long. CDR3 loop: CASSLGDYWEQFF. The CDR3 coding sequence is TGTGCCAGCAGCTTAGGAGATTACTGGGAGCAGTTCTTC.

The J gene is TRBJ1-1, the V gene TRBV5-6; D unclear. Germline loops: CDR1 SGHDT, CDR2 YYEEEE. This CDR3 has 14 residues. V shed 2 bases and J shed 1 base, with 9 bases lying between them. CDR3 loop: CASSFRRGNTEAFF. The CDR3 coding sequence is TGTGCCAGCAGCTTTAGACGGGGGAACACTGAAGCTTTCTTT.

This clonotype was recorded many times. Here the CDR3 reads CASSPRGPDSYEQYF. The CDR3 nucleotides read TGTGCCAGCAGCCCCCGGGGACCGGACTCCTACGAGCAGTACTTC. V and J are TRBV7-2 and TRBJ2-7; D possibly matches TRBD1 or TRBD2 (5 bases each). Per germline, CDR1 SGHTA and CDR2 FQGNSA. The CDR3 length is 15 residues. Trimming removed 5 bases at V and 0 bases at J, with 14 bases between.

This sequence joins TRBV7-2 and TRBJ2-7; possibly TRBD1 for D (6 bases). Germline CDR1 and CDR2: SGHTA and FQGNSA. The CDR3 contains 14 residues. Trimming took off 3 bases at V and 1 base at J, with 10 bases between the two ends. In DNA, the CDR3 is TGTGCCAGCAGCTTCCAGGGGTCTTCCTACGAGCAGTACTTC. Translated: CASSFQGSSYEQYF.

The chain joins TRBV27 to TRBJ2-1, with 8 bases identical to TRBD1. The CDR3 totals 15 residues. The V gene end was trimmed by 6 bases and the J gene end by 8 bases; junction bases not matched to a gene: 12. The V gene's germline CDR1 is MNHEY and CDR2 SMNVEV (reference sequence). CDR3 residues: CASRPDRGRGDEQFF. DNA for the CDR3: TGTGCCAGCAGACCCGACAGGGGTCGCGGAGATGAGCAGTTCTTC.

This clonotype was counted many times. The V call is TRBV28, the J call TRBJ2-1, with D hard to call. Trimming stripped 7 bases from V and 4 bases from J, with 5 bases between. Germline lookup yields CDR1 MDHEN and CDR2 SYDVKM. The CDR3 sequence is 11 residues long. The CDR3: CASKGYNEQFF. DNA for the CDR3: TGTGCCAGCAAAGGTTACAATGAGCAGTTCTTC.

This clonotype appeared a few times. The rearrangement links TRBV2 to TRBJ2-2; TRBD2 agrees at 7 bases. Trimming removed 6 bases from V and 4 bases from J; junction bases left unmatched: 8. This CDR3 spans 15 amino acids. Germline CDR1 is SNHLY and CDR2 is FYNNEI. DNA of the CDR3: TGTGCCAGCAGCGCGACTAGCTCCTTCACCGGGGAGCTGTTTTTT. Translating it yields CASSATSSFTGELFF.

The chain joins TRBV7-2 to TRBJ2-5; 7 nucleotides match TRBD1. The CDR3 has 14 amino acids. Germline lookup yields CDR1 SGHTA and CDR2 FQGNSA. V dropped 2 bases and J dropped 5; count of bases not matched to a gene: 5. This chain's CDR3 is CASSLMTGYETQYF. The CDR3 DNA is TGTGCCAGCAGCTTAATGACAGGGTACGAGACCCAGTACTTC.

This clonotype was picked up a small number of times. In DNA, the CDR3 is TGTGCCAGCAAAACGGGGGGGGCGGAGAACACCGGGGAGCTGTTTTTT. It translates to CASKTGGAENTGELFF. The rearrangement joins TRBV28 to TRBJ2-2; 8 bases match TRBD2. CDR1 is MDHEN, CDR2 SYDVKM, per germline. The CDR3 runs 16 residues. Trimming at V came to 7 bases and at J to 1 base, leaving 8 bases not matched to a gene.

This rearrangement joins TRBV7-8 to TRBJ1-1; D remains unclear. The CDR3 loop spans 15 amino acids. CDR1 is SGHVS and CDR2 is FQNEAQ in the germline V gene. V was shortened by 7 bases and J by 5 bases, with 20 bases between the two germline ends. The CDR3 sequence is CASTIRTVGWTEAFF. In DNA form, the CDR3 reads TGTGCCAGCACCATACGCACCGTGGGGTGGACTGAAGCTTTCTTT.

This clonotype was counted between two and nine times. This chain links TRBV2 with TRBJ2-2, with TRBD1 matching 10 bases. CDR1 is SNHLY and CDR2 is FYNNEI in the germline V gene. After removal of 7 bases from V and 0 bases from J, the junction contained 2 bases not matched to a gene. The CDR3 is made up of 15 amino acids. CDR3 DNA: TGTGCCAGCACGGGACAGGGGACGAACACCGGGGAGCTGTTTTTT. It yields the protein CASTGQGTNTGELFF.

This clonotype turned up a few times. This chain joins TRBV5-1 and TRBJ1-6, with 8 nucleotides matching TRBD1. The germline V gene has CDR1 SGHRS and CDR2 YFSETQ. CDR3 length: 15 amino acids. The trim removed 4 bases at V and 5 bases at J, leaving 5 bases unmatched. CDR3 loop: CASSADRANNSPLHF. The CDR3 DNA follows: TGCGCCAGCAGCGCGGACAGGGCGAATAATTCACCCCTCCACTTT.

This clonotype has more than one count but fewer than ten. This chain links TRBV7-2 with TRBJ2-7; D is unclear. This CDR3 region has 14 residues. Germline V gives CDR1 SGHTA, CDR2 FQGNSA. Trimming stripped 1 base from V and 4 bases from J, with 11 bases between. The CDR3 DNA is TGTGCCAGCAGCTTAGTTGTAGGCGGATACGAGCAGTACTTC. Protein: CASSLVVGGYEQYF.

This clonotype turned up a few times. The chain is built from TRBV27 and TRBJ2-7; D perhaps matches TRBD2 (5 bases). The CDR3 is made up of 14 amino acids. Germline lookup yields CDR1 MNHEY and CDR2 SMNVEV (reference sequence). Here the CDR3 reads CATGPIRDYGEQYF. In DNA form, the CDR3 reads TGTGCTACCGGTCCGATACGGGATTACGGGGAGCAGTACTTC.